Sequencing of this TCR beta chain was carried out in a study of Ad26.COV2.S vaccination and SARS-CoV-2 variants. The data were produced by immunoSEQ multiplex PCR, yet TCRdb's version contains in-frame clones alone and is incomplete. The repertoire holds some 190,000 clones, with roughly 89% as singletons. The study's findings and limits: Reportedly, after vaccination the spike-specific CD8+ and CD4+ T cell responses displayed substantial breadth. Spike-specific TCR breadth was greater in vaccine than placebo recipients. It is possible that the TCR breadth and depth analyses underestimated the total T cell responses.

As concerns this clone: Antigen: not known.

V was pared by 4 bases and J by 7 bases, with 15 bases between. CDR3 length equals 15 residues. Germline V CDR1 and CDR2: SGHNT, YYREEE (reference sequence). The sequenced sample was peripheral blood, obtained after recovery from COVID-19. This rearrangement joins TRBV5-4 to TRBJ1-6, with D possibly TRBD1 on 6 matching bases. The sequence was obtained from a human donor who had recovered from COVID-19. The CDR3 DNA reads as TGTGCCAGCAGCCTCCGGACAGACTGGAATTCACCCCTCCACTTT. Protein product: CASSLRTDWNSPLHF. The full variable domain, in which reference TRBV5-4 and TRBJ1-6 provide the parts outside the CDR3, is ETGVTQSPTHLIKTRGQQVTLRCSSQSGHNTVSWYQQALGQGPQFIFQYYREEENGRGNFPPRFSGLQFPNYSSELNVNALELDDSALYLCASSLRTDWNSPLHFGNGTRLTVT.